These 20 T cell receptor beta chains were all obtained from the same sample, sequenced in a study of blood T cells in healthy people across ages. Primers used in a second PCR of about 7 to 12 cycles were a sample-barcoded 5' primer and a J-beta primer mix. TCRdb analysed the 5' RACE reads with MiXCR anew, one entry per CDR3 protein. The sample lists 1.5 million to 2 million distinct CDR3 sequences, 39% occurring once. Sequences were obtained from blood. These receptor sequences come from a human donor in good health.

This clonotype was observed a handful of times. The chain has TRBV4-3 and TRBJ2-7, with D uncertain. CDR1 and CDR2 from the germline V gene are LGHNA and YSLEER. The CDR3 is 13 amino acids. The ends were cut back, 1 base at V and 5 bases at J, with 9 bases in the middle. The CDR3 bases are TGCGCCAGCAGCCAAGGTAATAGGAACGAGCAGTACTTC. Its protein product is CASSQGNRNEQYF.

This chain links TRBV29-1 with TRBJ2-1; D might be TRBD1 (6 bases). CDR1 is SQVTM and CDR2 is ANQGSEA in the germline V gene. The CDR3 is 13 residues long. Trimming took off 4 bases at V and 5 bases at J, with 12 bases between the two ends. The CDR3 protein is CSVGDTANNEQFF. The CDR3, as DNA: TGCAGCGTTGGGGACACAGCAAACAATGAGCAGTTCTTC.

This clonotype has more than one count but fewer than ten. The chain uses TRBV5-1 and TRBJ2-4; possible D gene TRBD2, 6 bases. This CDR3 is 15 amino acids long. V lost 0 bases, J lost 8 bases, and 15 bases lay in between. Germline CDR1 is SGHRS and CDR2 is YFSETQ. The CDR3 DNA reads as TGCGCCAGCAGCTTGGCTCAGCCCGGGAGAGACATTCAGTACTTC. Its protein is CASSLAQPGRDIQYF.

The chain joins TRBV24-1 to TRBJ2-1; TRBD1 or TRBD2 may be the D gene (5 bases each). Between the trimmed V and J ends, which lost 10 bases and 3 bases, there was a span of 9 bases. This CDR3 is built from 12 residues. The germline V gene encodes CDR1 KGHDR and CDR2 SFDVKD. The CDR3 DNA sequence: TGTGCCACAATGGGGGACTACAATGAGCAGTTCTTC. Translation gives CATMGDYNEQFF.

This clonotype was counted a few times. The chain has TRBV6-2 or TRBV6-3 and TRBJ1-1; 8 bases are shared with TRBD1. This CDR3 is 13 amino acids long. Germline CDR1 reads MNHEY; CDR2 reads SVGEGT. The V gene end was trimmed by 10 bases and the J gene end by 2 bases; junction bases not matched to a gene: 6. The CDR3 DNA reads as TGTGCCACCGACAGGGGAATTAACACTGAAGCTTTCTTT. It encodes CATDRGINTEAFF.

This chain connects TRBV20-1 to TRBJ1-1; TRBD1 might be the D (5 bases). The V and J ends lost 6 bases and 6 bases respectively, with 17 bases between them. The V gene's germline CDR1 is DFQATT and CDR2 SNEGSKA (reference sequence). The CDR3 spans 13 residues. The CDR3 bases are TGCAGTGCAAACGGGCCATCGGGGGCTGAAGCTTTCTTT. As protein: CSANGPSGAEAFF.

The genes are TRBV11-3 and TRBJ2-7; D not resolved. V was pared by 5 bases and J by 0 bases, with 14 bases between. Germline CDR1 and CDR2: SGHNT and YENEEA. The CDR3 consists of 15 residues. The CDR3 reads CASSKDTTYSYEQYF. CDR3 in DNA: TGTGCCAGCAGCAAAGACACTACTTACTCCTACGAGCAGTACTTC. Full variable domain (missing parts from reference TRBV11-3 and TRBJ2-7): EAGVVQSPRYKIIEKKQPVAFWCNPISGHNTLYWYLQNLGQGPELLIRYENEEAVDDSQLPKDRFSAERLKGVDSTLKIQPAELGDSAVYLCASSKDTTYSYEQYFGPGTRLTVT.

This clonotype was recorded only once. The chain couples TRBV6-1 to TRBJ2-5; no definite D call. Germline V gene lookup returns CDR1 MNHNS and CDR2 SASEGT. The CDR3 covers 17 residues. Trimming left V 3 bases short and J 11 bases short, with 28 bases between. The CDR3 DNA reads as TGTGCCAGCAGTGAGATAAATAGTCAAACCTCCTACAATGAGCAGTACTTC. Its translation is CASSEINSQTSYNEQYF.

V is TRBV29-1 and J is TRBJ2-1; perhaps TRBD2 as D (7 bases). Trimming removed 5 bases at V and 4 bases at J, with 12 bases between. There are 13 residues in the CDR3. Per the germline V gene, CDR1 is SQVTM and CDR2 is ANQGSEA. CDR3 region: CSVLGGAYNEQFF. CDR3 in DNA: TGCAGCGTTCTAGGGGGGGCATACAATGAGCAGTTCTTC.

In this sample, this clonotype turned up a few times. The CDR3: CASSQNRYGYTF. The DNA of the CDR3 is TGTGCCAGCAGCCAAAATCGCTATGGCTACACCTTC. The chain joins TRBV14 to TRBJ1-2; D unresolved. The germline CDR1 and CDR2 sequences are SGHDN and FVKESK. This CDR3 contains 12 residues. V lost 2 bases and J 4 bases, leaving 5 bases between the germline ends.

This clonotype has only one observation. CDR3 sequence reads: CASSSGTLDTQYF. As DNA, the CDR3 is TGTGCCAGCAGCTCCGGGACTTTAGATACGCAGTATTTT. The chain recombines TRBV7-2 with TRBJ2-3; TRBD2 is a possible D gene (6 bases). V was trimmed by 4 bases and J by 5 bases, leaving 10 bases between them. CDR1 is SGHTA and CDR2 is FQGNSA in the germline V gene. This CDR3 is 13 amino acids long.

This clonotype was counted ten times or more. For the CDR3, the DNA is TGCAGCATACTGACAGGGGCCAGCTCCTACAATGAGCAGTTCTTC. Its protein product is CSILTGASSYNEQFF. The chain has TRBV29-1 and TRBJ2-1; 8 bases align to TRBD1. The CDR3 runs to 15 residues. V lost 8 bases to trimming and J lost 0 bases; unmatched junction nucleotides: 9. Germline CDR1 is SQVTM and CDR2 is ANQGSEA.

The gene calls are TRBV20-1 and TRBJ2-1; 11 positions match TRBD2. The CDR3 is 14 amino acids. J lost 8 bases, V lost 1 base, and 4 bases had no gene match. CDR1 is DFQATT and CDR2 is SNEGSKA in the germline V gene (reference sequence). CDR3 DNA sequence: TGCAGTGCTAGAGTTAGCGGGGGGGCGCATGAGCAGTTCTTC. Translation: CSARVSGGAHEQFF.

The chain couples TRBV29-1 to TRBJ2-7, with a possible D match to TRBD1 (6 bases). CDR3 size: 12 residues. The germline V and J ends were trimmed by 7 bases and 2 bases, with 12 bases remaining between them. Germline V gene lookup returns CDR1 SQVTM and CDR2 ANQGSEA. This CDR3 is CSAGQTAYEQYF. The CDR3 DNA reads TGCAGCGCCGGACAGACCGCCTACGAGCAGTACTTC.

Concerning this clonotype itself: The junction shows a germline mismatch at one end, possibly a read error. The V and J genes are TRBV5-1 and TRBJ2-6, with 9 bases matching TRBD1. The CDR3 length is 17 residues. CDR1 SGHRS and CDR2 YFSETQ come from the germline V gene. The CDR3 protein is CASSLMDRGPGANVPTF. The CDR3, as DNA: TGCGCCAGCAGCTTGATGGACAGGGGACCTGGGGCCAACGTCCCGACTTTC.

The chain recombines TRBV6-4 with TRBJ2-3; the match to TRBD2 covers 8 bases. Germline-derived CDR1 and CDR2 are MRHNA and SNTAGT. J lost 2 bases, V lost 3 bases, and 10 bases had no gene match. This CDR3 comprises 17 residues. CDR3 region: CASSERGASSYTDTQYF. The CDR3 coding sequence is TGTGCCAGCAGTGAGCGGGGGGCCTCCTCTTACACAGATACGCAGTATTTT.

The rearrangement uses TRBV20-1 and TRBJ2-1, with 8 bases matching TRBD2. V was clipped by 0 bases and J by 10 bases; unmatched bases: 8. Germline-derived CDR1 and CDR2 are DFQATT and SNEGSKA (reference sequence). The CDR3 is 14 amino acids. The CDR3 nucleotides read TGCAGTGCTAGAGATAAGCGGGGGAAAATCGAGCAGTTCTTC. Protein: CSARDKRGKIEQFF.

The rearrangement uses TRBV6-5 and TRBJ2-4; D is perhaps TRBD1 (6 bases). The DNA end favors TRBJ2-7, so the J call may be wrong. CDR3 size: 13 residues. The germline V gene encodes CDR1 MNHEY and CDR2 SVGAGI. The CDR3 protein is CASSDLTGHEQYF. CDR3 nucleotides: TGTGCCAGCAGTGACTTGACAGGTCACGAGCAGTACTTC.

The gene calls are TRBV7-9 and TRBJ1-2; the match to TRBD1 covers 7 bases. Trimming at V came to 6 bases and at J to 8 bases, leaving 15 bases not matched to a gene. Germline values: CDR1 SEHNR, CDR2 FQNEAQ (reference sequence). The CDR3 spans 15 residues. The CDR3 DNA sequence: TGTGCCAGCAGACCTGCCACCGACAGGGCAGAAGGCTACACCTTC. Translation gives CASRPATDRAEGYTF.

The J gene is TRBJ2-5, the V gene TRBV15; D is possibly TRBD2 (7 bases). The CDR3 spans 16 residues. Trimming removed 0 bases from V and 5 bases from J, with 16 bases in between. The V gene's germline CDR1 is LNHNV and CDR2 YYDKDF (reference sequence). The CDR3 DNA reads as TGTGCCACCAGCAGAGAACTAGTCTCGGGGGGCGAGACCCAGTACTTC. It translates to CATSRELVSGGETQYF.